This TCR beta chain was retrieved from a study of T cells after posttransplantation cyclophosphamide. General observations from the study: TRB clonality was highly associated with recipient CMV seropositivity and reactivation. Donor CD8+ memory clones often dominated recipient blood repertoires at later times. Tissue-infiltrating T cells from skin or gut overlapped little with blood T cells.

Clones were sequenced by immunoSEQ multiplex PCR, and TCRdb holds only the in-frame ones, with some missing. This sample has approximately 11,000 clones, with about 93% found just once. Remarks on this clone: Its antigen is not known.

Cyclophosphamide on days +3 and +4 followed busulfan-fludarabine conditioning and a marrow graft. This CDR3 comprises 12 residues. In germline, CDR1 is SGHDN, CDR2 FVKESK. V shed 4 bases and J shed 5 bases, with 8 bases lying between them. The rearrangement joins TRBV14 to TRBJ2-5; D not certain. This receptor was identified in a female patient in her thirties or forties who received an allogeneic stem cell transplant from an unrelated donor, was CMV-positive, and had no GVHD. Among the T cells, some may be from the graft donor. Sequenced material: PBMCs, taken after allogeneic stem cell transplant with posttransplant cyclophosphamide. CDR3 region: CASSLIEETQYF. CDR3 in DNA: TGTGCCAGCAGCCTAATAGAGGAGACCCAGTACTTC.